This TCR beta chain was sequenced in a study of blood T cell repertoires in COVID-19. V lost 0 bases and J 9 bases, leaving 12 bases between the germline ends. Germline lookup yields CDR1 LGHNA and CDR2 YSLEER. The CDR3 extends over 13 amino acids. Produced via immunoSEQ multiplex PCR; TCRdb's table is partial and in-frame only. The sample consists of over 150,000 clones, approximately 85% of them appearing once. The chain combines TRBV4-3 with TRBJ2-7; weak D call: TRBD1 (6 bases). The clonotype was recovered from a woman of 80 years or more with COVID-19, enrolled during active disease. The sample was peripheral blood. CDR3 nucleotide sequence: TGCGCCAGCAGCCAAGAAGTCAGGGGCAGGCAGTACTTC. Translated: CASSQEVRGRQYF.